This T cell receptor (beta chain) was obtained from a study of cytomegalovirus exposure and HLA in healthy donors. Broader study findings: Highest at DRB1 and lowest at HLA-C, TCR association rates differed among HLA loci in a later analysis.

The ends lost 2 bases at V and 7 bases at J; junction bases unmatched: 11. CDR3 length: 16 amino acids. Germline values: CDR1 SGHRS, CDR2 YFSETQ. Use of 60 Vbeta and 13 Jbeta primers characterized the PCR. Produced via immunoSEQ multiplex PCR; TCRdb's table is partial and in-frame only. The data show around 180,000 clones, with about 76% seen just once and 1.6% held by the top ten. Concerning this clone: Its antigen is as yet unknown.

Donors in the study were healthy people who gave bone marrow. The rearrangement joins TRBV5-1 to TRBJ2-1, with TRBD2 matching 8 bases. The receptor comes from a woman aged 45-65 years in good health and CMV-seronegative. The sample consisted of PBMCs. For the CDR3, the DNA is TGCGCCAGCAGCTTCGGGTTGAGCGGGAGTAGGAATGAGCAGTTCTTC. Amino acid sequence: CASSFGLSGSRNEQFF.